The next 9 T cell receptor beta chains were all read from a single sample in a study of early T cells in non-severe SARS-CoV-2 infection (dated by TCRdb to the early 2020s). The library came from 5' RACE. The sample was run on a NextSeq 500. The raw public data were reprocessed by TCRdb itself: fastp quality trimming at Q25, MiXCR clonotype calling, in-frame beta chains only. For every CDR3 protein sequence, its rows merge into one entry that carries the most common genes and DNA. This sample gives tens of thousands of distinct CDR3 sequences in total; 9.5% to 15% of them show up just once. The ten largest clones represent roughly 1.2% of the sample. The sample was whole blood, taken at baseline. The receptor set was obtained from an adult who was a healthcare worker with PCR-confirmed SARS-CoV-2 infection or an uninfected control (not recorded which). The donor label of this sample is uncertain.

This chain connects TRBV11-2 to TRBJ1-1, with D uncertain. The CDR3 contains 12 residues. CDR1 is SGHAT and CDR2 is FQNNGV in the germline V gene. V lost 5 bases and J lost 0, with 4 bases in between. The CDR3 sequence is CASSHMNTEAFF. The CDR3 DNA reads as TGTGCCAGCAGCCACATGAACACTGAAGCTTTCTTT.

The CDR3 reads CASGGLAYEQYV. CDR3 in DNA: TGTGCCAGCGGGGGACTAGCCTACGAGCAGTACGTC. The chain joins TRBV6-1 to TRBJ2-7; 8 nucleotides agree with TRBD2. This CDR3 region has 12 residues. Germline V CDR1 and CDR2: MNHNS, SASEGT. Trimming cost V 8 bases and J 2 bases; bases outside gene matches: 2.

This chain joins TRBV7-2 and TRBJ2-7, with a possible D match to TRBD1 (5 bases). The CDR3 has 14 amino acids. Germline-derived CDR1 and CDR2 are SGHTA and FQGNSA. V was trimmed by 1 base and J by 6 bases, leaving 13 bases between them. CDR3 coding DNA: TGTGCCAGCAGCTTAGGGGGCAGGGCAGGCGAGCAGTACGTC. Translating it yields CASSLGGRAGEQYV.

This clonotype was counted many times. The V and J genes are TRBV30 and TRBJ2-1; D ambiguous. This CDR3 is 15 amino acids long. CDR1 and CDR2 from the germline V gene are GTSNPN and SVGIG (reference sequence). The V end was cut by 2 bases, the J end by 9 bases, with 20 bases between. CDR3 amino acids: CAWSSRRVSWTEQFF. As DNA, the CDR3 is TGTGCCTGGAGTTCCCGCCGAGTTAGCTGGACTGAGCAGTTCTTC.

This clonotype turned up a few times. The CDR3 reads CASSLAGQGNTQYF. CDR3 sequence (DNA): TGTGCCAGCAGCTTAGCCGGACAGGGGAATACGCAGTATTTT. This rearrangement joins TRBV7-8 to TRBJ2-3; 9 bases fit TRBD1. This CDR3 comprises 14 residues. In germline, CDR1 is SGHVS, CDR2 FQNEAQ. The V and J ends lost 0 bases and 7 bases, in that order; junction bases with no gene match: 2.

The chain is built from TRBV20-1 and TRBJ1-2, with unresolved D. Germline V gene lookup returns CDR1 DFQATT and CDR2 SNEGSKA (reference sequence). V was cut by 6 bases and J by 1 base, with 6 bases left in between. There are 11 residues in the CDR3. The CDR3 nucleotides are TGCAGTGCCTACATTAACTATGGCTACACCTTC. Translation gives CSAYINYGYTF.

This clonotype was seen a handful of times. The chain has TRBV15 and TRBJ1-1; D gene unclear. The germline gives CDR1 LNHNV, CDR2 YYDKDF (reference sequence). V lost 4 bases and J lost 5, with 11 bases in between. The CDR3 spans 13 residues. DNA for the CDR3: TGTGCCACCAGCATCCAACGGCGGACTGAAGCTTTCTTT. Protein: CATSIQRRTEAFF.

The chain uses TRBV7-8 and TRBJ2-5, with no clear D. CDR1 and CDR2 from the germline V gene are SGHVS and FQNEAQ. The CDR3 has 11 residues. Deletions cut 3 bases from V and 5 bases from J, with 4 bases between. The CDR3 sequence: CASSFHETQYF. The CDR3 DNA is TGTGCCAGCAGCTTTCACGAGACCCAGTACTTC.

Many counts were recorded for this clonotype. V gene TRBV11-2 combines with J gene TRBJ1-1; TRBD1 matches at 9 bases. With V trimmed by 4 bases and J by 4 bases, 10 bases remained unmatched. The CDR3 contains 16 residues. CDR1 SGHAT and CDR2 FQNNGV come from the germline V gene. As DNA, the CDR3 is TGTGCCAGCAGCTCGAGACAGGGGGACGGTGGCACTGAAGCTTTCTTT. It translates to CASSSRQGDGGTEAFF.